This TCR beta chain was obtained from a study of CD8+CD57+ T cells in acquired aplastic anemia. Study-wide findings and caveats: In CD8+ cells, Simpson's diversity showed no significant difference between patients and controls.

Genomic DNA served as template for TCR beta VDJ and CDR3 profiling. MiXCR, applied by TCRdb to the reads, yields one record per CDR3 protein. The sample includes 270,000 or so distinct CDR3 sequences, approximately 79% of them seen just once. Germline lookup yields CDR1 LNHDA and CDR2 SQIVND (reference sequence). This CDR3 is 16 amino acids long. With 5 bases clipped from V and 4 bases from J, the junction kept 12 bases outside the gene matches. It was patients with CD8+CD57+ cell expansion by flow cytometry who were chosen for sequencing. All patients were therapy-naive when blood was sampled. In regard to this clonotype: Its specificity is unknown.

Sequencing used sorted CD4+, CD8+, or CD8+CD57+ T cells (not recorded which) from PBMCs. The V and J genes are TRBV19 and TRBJ1-2; the match to TRBD1 covers 8 bases. This clonotype was sampled from a human donor with aplastic anemia. The CDR3 sequence is CASSPRTGKSGYGYTF. For the CDR3, the DNA is TGTGCCAGTAGTCCTCGGACAGGGAAGTCGGGCTATGGCTACACCTTC.